The T cell receptor (beta chain) described here comes from a study of T cell responses to AZD1222 COVID-19 vaccine. Notes on the study in general: Targeting of unmutated variant regions was reportedly seen in nearly half of spike-specific TCRs. Only six AZD1222 recipients tested seropositive at baseline.

A single count supports this clone. The antigen is unknown. Assay used: immunoSEQ multiplex PCR; TCRdb lists only in-frame clones, some missing. The repertoire holds some 160,000 clones, with roughly 90% as singletons. Germline V gives CDR1 GTSNPN, CDR2 SVGIG (reference sequence). The CDR3 extends over 12 amino acids. V lost 2 bases and J lost 6, with 11 bases in between. The clonotype originates from an adult in good health. Material: peripheral blood, obtained on day 0 of AZD1222 vaccination. V is TRBV30 and J is TRBJ2-7; D is possibly TRBD2 (5 bases). The CDR3 region has the DNA TGTGCCTGGAGTCGGGGATCGGGCGAGCAGTACTTC. It encodes CAWSRGSGEQYF.